This is a list of T cell receptor beta chains from one sample in a study of blood T cell repertoires in COVID-19. This table comes from immunoSEQ multiplex PCR, and its TCRdb copy is limited to in-frame clones, with some not included. This table holds more than 80,000 clones, 90% found once. The sample consisted of peripheral blood. These receptors originate from a human donor with active COVID-19. The donor label of this sample is uncertain. Each CDR3 is given with its conserved first and last residue. A D gene is named only where the DNA matches it firmly. For some rows the clone size is stated as once, few or many, or as a class when expanded; others skip it.

v_call	clone_size	j_call	cdr3_length	d_call	cdr3_aa	cdr3_nt
TRBV18	-	TRBJ2-4	15	-	CASSPRTGPKNIQYF	TGTGCCAGCTCACCACGTACAGGGCCCAAAAACATTCAGTACTTC
TRBV6-2/TRBV6-3	-	TRBJ2-3	17	-	CASSYPLQGPERSTQYF	TGTGCCAGCAGTTACCCGCTACAGGGACCCGAAAGGAGTACGCAGTATTTT
TRBV7-8	-	TRBJ2-7	17	-	CASSLATPTGYPYEQYF	TGTGCCAGCAGCTTAGCGACTCCCACGGGGTACCCCTACGAGCAGTACTTC
TRBV4-3	once	TRBJ1-4	15	-	CASSQDGRGGEKLFF	TGCGCCAGCAGCCAAGACGGGAGGGGCGGTGAAAAACTGTTTTTT
TRBV19	-	TRBJ1-4	15	-	CASSIVGGANEKLFF	TGTGCCAGTAGTATAGTCGGGGGAGCTAATGAAAAACTGTTTTTT
TRBV21-1	-	TRBJ1-1	16	-	CASSKGVWGGNTEAFF	TGTGCCAGCAGCAAAGGGGTATGGGGAGGGAACACTGAAGCTTTCTTT
TRBV18	-	TRBJ1-5	16	-	CASSPTGSSSNQPQHF	TGTGCCAGCTCACCGACAGGCTCTTCGAGCAATCAGCCCCAGCATTTT
TRBV6-2/TRBV6-3	-	TRBJ1-6	16	-	CASSLPVGDINSPLHF	TGTGCCAGCAGTCTCCCGGTCGGGGACATTAATTCACCCCTCCACTTT
TRBV7-2	-	TRBJ2-3	15	TRBD1	CASSQGQGAVDTQYF	TGTGCCAGCAGCCAAGGACAGGGGGCAGTAGATACGCAGTATTTT
TRBV4-1	-	TRBJ1-2	18	TRBD1	CASSQKDLGWDRGNGYTF	TGCGCCAGCAGCCAAAAAGATCTGGGGTGGGACAGGGGTAATGGCTACACCTTC
TRBV27	-	TRBJ2-7	14	TRBD1	CASSQGTGGYEQYF	TGTGCCAGCAGTCAAGGGACAGGGGGCTACGAGCAGTACTTC
TRBV15	-	TRBJ2-5	16	TRBD2	CATSRDLAGGPGAQYF	TGTGCCACCAGCAGAGACCTAGCGGGGGGACCGGGGGCCCAGTACTTC
TRBV28	few	TRBJ1-4	14	TRBD1	CASSRTGANEKLFF	TGTGCCAGCAGTCGGACAGGTGCCAATGAAAAACTGTTTTTT
TRBV6-2/TRBV6-3	-	TRBJ2-5	15	TRBD1	CASSLGQGREETQYF	TGTGCCAGCAGCCTCGGACAGGGCCGGGAAGAGACCCAGTACTTC
TRBV6-5	once	TRBJ2-5	13	-	CASSYTGWETQYF	TGTGCCAGCAGTTACACCGGGTGGGAGACCCAGTACTTC
TRBV19	-	TRBJ2-3	14	-	CASSISGAADTQYF	TGTGCCAGTAGTATTAGTGGAGCCGCAGATACGCAGTATTTT
TRBV5-1	-	TRBJ2-2	16	-	CASSLDQIGRTGELFF	TGCGCCAGCAGCTTGGACCAGATTGGTCGTACCGGGGAGCTGTTTTTT
TRBV19	-	TRBJ2-7	14	TRBD2	CASRASGAGVEQYF	TGTGCCAGTAGGGCTAGCGGAGCTGGTGTCGAGCAGTACTTC
TRBV7-9	-	TRBJ2-7	14	TRBD1	CASSSGTGTYEQYF	TGTGCCAGCAGCTCCGGGACAGGGACCTACGAGCAGTACTTC
TRBV5-1	-	TRBJ2-2	16	TRBD1	CASSWGTAKSTGELFF	TGCGCCAGCAGCTGGGGGACAGCTAAGAGCACCGGGGAGCTGTTTTTT
TRBV30	once	TRBJ2-7	15	TRBD2	CAWRTSGGPIYEQYF	TGTGCCTGGAGGACTAGCGGGGGGCCTATATACGAGCAGTACTTC
TRBV6-5	-	TRBJ2-6	15	TRBD1	CASEGAYSGANVLTF	TGTGCCAGCGAGGGGGCCTACTCTGGGGCCAACGTCCTGACTTTC
TRBV4-3	-	TRBJ2-1	15	-	CASSVGRGNGNEQFF	TGCGCCAGCAGCGTCGGAAGGGGGAATGGGAATGAGCAGTTCTTC
TRBV7-9	-	TRBJ1-2	14	-	CASSLDLLNYGYTF	TGTGCCAGCAGCTTAGACTTGCTCAACTATGGCTACACCTTC
TRBV27	-	TRBJ1-1	14	-	CASSPLYMNTEAFF	TGTGCCAGCAGTCCCCTTTACATGAACACTGAAGCTTTCTTT
TRBV6-5	-	TRBJ2-1	13	-	CASSSTASNEQFF	TGTGCCAGCAGTTCCACAGCTTCCAATGAGCAGTTCTTC
TRBV6-5	-	TRBJ1-6	13	-	CASSEKPNSPLHF	TGTGCCAGCAGCGAGAAGCCTAATTCACCCCTCCACTTT
TRBV27	-	TRBJ2-7	13	-	CASSYQEDYEQYF	TGTGCCAGCAGTTACCAGGAGGACTACGAGCAGTACTTC
TRBV7-9	-	TRBJ1-1	13	-	CASEGHGNTEAFF	TGTGCCAGCGAGGGTCACGGAAACACTGAAGCTTTCTTT
TRBV25-1	-	TRBJ2-5	14	TRBD1	CASSLTQGQETQYF	TGTGCCAGCAGCCTAACACAGGGGCAGGAGACCCAGTACTTC
TRBV13	-	TRBJ1-6	14	-	CASSLVGRDSPLHF	TGTGCCAGCAGCTTAGTGGGCAGGGATTCACCCCTCCACTTT
TRBV4-1	-	TRBJ1-2	16	-	CASSQGAGVRNYGYTF	TGCGCCAGCAGCCAAGGGGCAGGGGTAAGGAACTATGGCTACACCTTC
TRBV7-3	-	TRBJ2-7	13	-	CASSPNEGYEQYF	TGTGCCAGCAGCCCAAATGAGGGCTACGAGCAGTACTTC
TRBV12-3/TRBV12-4	-	TRBJ2-7	13	TRBD1	CASSRTGSYEQYF	TGTGCCAGCAGCCGGACAGGGTCCTACGAGCAGTACTTC
TRBV6-5	-	TRBJ2-7	15	TRBD1	CASSYGTGVGYEQYF	TGTGCCAGCAGTTACGGGACAGGGGTCGGCTACGAGCAGTACTTC
TRBV10-3	-	TRBJ1-1	14	-	CAISDVPMNTEAFF	TGTGCCATCAGTGATGTCCCCATGAACACTGAAGCTTTCTTT
TRBV20-1	-	TRBJ2-3	11	-	CSARERRAQYF	TGCAGTGCTAGAGAGCGTCGAGCGCAGTATTTT
TRBV27	-	TRBJ1-5	13	-	CASSMKTDQPQHF	TGTGCCAGCAGTATGAAGACAGATCAGCCCCAGCATTTT
TRBV5-1	-	TRBJ2-7	14	TRBD2	CASSSSGGAYEQYF	TGCGCCAGCAGCTCTAGCGGGGGGGCCTACGAGCAGTACTTC
TRBV3-1/TRBV3-2	-	TRBJ2-1	16	TRBD2	CASSQDASGGRNEQFF	TGTGCCAGCAGCCAAGATGCTAGCGGGGGAAGGAATGAGCAGTTCTTC
TRBV2	-	TRBJ1-2	13	-	CASSVHGNYGYTF	TGTGCCAGCAGTGTCCACGGTAACTATGGCTACACCTTC
TRBV5-4	-	TRBJ1-6	13	-	CAFSLGQSKPLHF	TGTGCCTTCTCCTTGGGGCAGAGCAAACCCCTCCACTTT
TRBV9	-	TRBJ2-3	15	-	CASSVGRGFGDTQYF	TGTGCCAGCAGCGTTGGCAGGGGTTTTGGGGATACGCAGTATTTT
TRBV5-6	-	TRBJ2-4	14	TRBD2	CASSFRGGKNIQYF	TGTGCCAGCAGCTTCCGCGGGGGGAAAAACATTCAGTACTTC
TRBV11-2	-	TRBJ1-3	17	-	CASSLVGGLNSGNTIYF	TGTGCCAGCAGCTTAGTCGGGGGGTTAAACTCTGGAAACACCATATATTTT
TRBV19	few	TRBJ1-4	16	TRBD1	CASSSRDSATNEKLFF	TGTGCCAGTAGTTCTCGGGACAGTGCAACTAATGAAAAACTGTTTTTT